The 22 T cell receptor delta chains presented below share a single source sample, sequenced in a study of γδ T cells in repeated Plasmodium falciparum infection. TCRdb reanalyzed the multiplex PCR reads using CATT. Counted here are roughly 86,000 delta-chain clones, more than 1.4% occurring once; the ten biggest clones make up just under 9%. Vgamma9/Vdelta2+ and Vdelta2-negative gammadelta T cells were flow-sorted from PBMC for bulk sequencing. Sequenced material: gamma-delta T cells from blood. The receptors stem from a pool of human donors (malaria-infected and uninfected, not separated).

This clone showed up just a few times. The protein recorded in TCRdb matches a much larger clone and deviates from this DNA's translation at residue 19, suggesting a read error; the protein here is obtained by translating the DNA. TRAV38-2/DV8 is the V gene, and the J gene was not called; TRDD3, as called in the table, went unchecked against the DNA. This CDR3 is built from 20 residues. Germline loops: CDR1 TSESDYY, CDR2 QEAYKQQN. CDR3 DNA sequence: TGTGCTTATAGGGGCCGACTTCCTACCGAATTAGGATTCTACACCGATAAACTCACCTTT. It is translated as CAYRGRLPTELGFYTDKLTF.

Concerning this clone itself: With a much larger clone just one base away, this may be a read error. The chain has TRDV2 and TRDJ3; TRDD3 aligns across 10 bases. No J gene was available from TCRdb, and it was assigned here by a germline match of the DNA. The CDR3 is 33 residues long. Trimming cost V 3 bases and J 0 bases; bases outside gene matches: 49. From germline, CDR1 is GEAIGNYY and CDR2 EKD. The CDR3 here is CACDAVQDSRKSGAPLGDTGYLRTSWDTRQMFF. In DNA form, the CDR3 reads TGTGCCTGTGACGCCGTTCAGGATTCCAGAAAGTCCGGTGCTCCTTTGGGGGATACAGGATATCTCCGGACCTCCTGGGACACCCGACAGATGTTTTTC.

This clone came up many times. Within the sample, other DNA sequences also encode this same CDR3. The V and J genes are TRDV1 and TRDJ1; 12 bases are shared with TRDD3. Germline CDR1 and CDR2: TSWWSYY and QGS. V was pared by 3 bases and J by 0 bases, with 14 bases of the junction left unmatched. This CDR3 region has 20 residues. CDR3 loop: CALGDPPPTGGYLYTDKLIF. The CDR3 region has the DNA TGTGCTCTTGGGGACCCCCCACCCACTGGGGGATACCTGTACACCGATAAACTCATCTTT.

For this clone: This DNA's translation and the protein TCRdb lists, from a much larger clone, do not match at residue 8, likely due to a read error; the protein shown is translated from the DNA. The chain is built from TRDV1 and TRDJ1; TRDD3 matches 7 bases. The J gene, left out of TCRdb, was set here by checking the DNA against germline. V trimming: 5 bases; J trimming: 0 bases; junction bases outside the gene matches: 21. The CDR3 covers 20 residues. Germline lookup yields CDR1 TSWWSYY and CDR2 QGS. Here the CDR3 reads CALGTTVRNWGFSYTDKLIF. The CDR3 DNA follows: TGTGCTCTTGGGACCACCGTTAGGAACTGGGGATTTTCGTACACCGATAAACTCATCTTT.

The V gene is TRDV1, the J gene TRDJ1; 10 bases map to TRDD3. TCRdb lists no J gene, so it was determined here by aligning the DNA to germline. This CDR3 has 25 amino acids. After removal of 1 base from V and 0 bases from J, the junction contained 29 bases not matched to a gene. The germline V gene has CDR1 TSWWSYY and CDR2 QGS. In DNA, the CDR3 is TGTGCTCTTGGGGAACACACGGCCTTCCTTGGCGCGTACTGGGGGATGCACACTTACACCGATAAACTCATCTTT. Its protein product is CALGEHTAFLGAYWGMHTYTDKLIF.

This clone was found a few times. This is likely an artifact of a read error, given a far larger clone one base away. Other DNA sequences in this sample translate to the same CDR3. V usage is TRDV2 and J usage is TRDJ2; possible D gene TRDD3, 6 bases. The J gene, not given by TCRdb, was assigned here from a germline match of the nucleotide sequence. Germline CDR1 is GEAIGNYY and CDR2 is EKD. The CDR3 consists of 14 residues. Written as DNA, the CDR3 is TGTGCCTGTGACACCTGGGGATTGACGGCACAACTCTTCTTT. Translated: CACDTWGLTAQLFF.

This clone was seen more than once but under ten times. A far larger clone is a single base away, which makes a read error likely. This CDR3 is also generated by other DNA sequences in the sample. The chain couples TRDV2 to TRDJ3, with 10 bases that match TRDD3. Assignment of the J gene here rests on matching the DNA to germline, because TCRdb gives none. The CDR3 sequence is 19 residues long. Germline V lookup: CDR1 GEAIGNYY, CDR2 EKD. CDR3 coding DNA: TGCGCCTGTGACATACTGGGGGATGCCCTCTCCTGGGACACCCGACAGATGTTTTTC. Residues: CACDILGDALSWDTRQMFF.

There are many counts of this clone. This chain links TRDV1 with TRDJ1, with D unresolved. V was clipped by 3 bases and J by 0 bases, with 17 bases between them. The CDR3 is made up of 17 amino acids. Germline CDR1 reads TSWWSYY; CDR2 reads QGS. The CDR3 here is CALGDPWDPPYTDKLIF. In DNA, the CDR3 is TGTGCTCTTGGGGACCCGTGGGACCCGCCGTACACCGATAAACTCATCTTT.

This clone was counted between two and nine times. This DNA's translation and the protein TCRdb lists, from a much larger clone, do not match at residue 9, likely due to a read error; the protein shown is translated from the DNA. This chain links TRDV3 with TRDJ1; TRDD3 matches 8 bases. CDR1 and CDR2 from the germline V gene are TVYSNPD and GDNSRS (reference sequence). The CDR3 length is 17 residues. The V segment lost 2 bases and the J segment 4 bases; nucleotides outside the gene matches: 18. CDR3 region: CAFDTGGSVSRIDKLIF. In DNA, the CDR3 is TGTGCCTTTGATACTGGGGGGAGTGTCTCCCGTATCGATAAACTCATCTTT. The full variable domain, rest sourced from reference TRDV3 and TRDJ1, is CDKVTQSSPDQTVASGSEVVLLCTYDTVYSNPDLFWYRIRPDYSFQFVFYGDNSRSEGADFTQGRFSVKHILTQKAFHLVISPVRTEDSATYYCAFDTGGSVSRIDKLIFGKGTRVTVEP.

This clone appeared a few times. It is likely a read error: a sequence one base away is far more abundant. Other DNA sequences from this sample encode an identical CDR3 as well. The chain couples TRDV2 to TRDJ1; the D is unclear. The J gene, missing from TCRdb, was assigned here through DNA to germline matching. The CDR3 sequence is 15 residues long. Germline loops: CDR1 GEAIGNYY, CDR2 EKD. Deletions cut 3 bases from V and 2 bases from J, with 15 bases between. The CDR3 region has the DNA TGTGCCTGTGACGCCTTACAAAAAATTACCGATAAACTCATCTTT. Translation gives CACDALQKITDKLIF.

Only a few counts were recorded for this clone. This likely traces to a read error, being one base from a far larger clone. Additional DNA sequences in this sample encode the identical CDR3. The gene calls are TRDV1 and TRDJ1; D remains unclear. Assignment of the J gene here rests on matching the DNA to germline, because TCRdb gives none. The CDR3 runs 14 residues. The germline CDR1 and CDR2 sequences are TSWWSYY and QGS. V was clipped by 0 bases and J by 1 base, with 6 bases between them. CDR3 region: CALGELNATDKLIF. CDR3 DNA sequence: TGTGCTCTTGGGGAACTGAATGCCACCGATAAACTCATCTTT.

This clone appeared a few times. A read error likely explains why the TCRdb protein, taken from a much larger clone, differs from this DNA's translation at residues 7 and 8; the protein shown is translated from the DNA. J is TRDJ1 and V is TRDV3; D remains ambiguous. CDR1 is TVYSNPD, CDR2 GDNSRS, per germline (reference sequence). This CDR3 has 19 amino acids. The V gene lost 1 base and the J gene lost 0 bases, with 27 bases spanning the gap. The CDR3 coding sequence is TGTGCCTTTACAGCTCGGCCCAGCGGAGGGTTGGACTACACCGATAAACTCATCTTT. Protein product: CAFTARPSGGLDYTDKLIF. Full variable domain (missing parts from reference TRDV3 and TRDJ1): CDKVTQSSPDQTVASGSEVVLLCTYDTVYSNPDLFWYRIRPDYSFQFVFYGDNSRSEGADFTQGRFSVKHILTQKAFHLVISPVRTEDSATYYCAFTARPSGGLDYTDKLIFGKGTRVTVEP.

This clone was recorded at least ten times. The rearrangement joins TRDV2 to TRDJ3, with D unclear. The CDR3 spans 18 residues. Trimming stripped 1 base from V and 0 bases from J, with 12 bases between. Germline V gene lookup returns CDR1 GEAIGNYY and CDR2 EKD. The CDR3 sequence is CACDTAEPFSWDTRQMFF. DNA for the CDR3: TGTGCCTGTGACACAGCGGAACCCTTCTCCTGGGACACCCGACAGATGTTTTTC.

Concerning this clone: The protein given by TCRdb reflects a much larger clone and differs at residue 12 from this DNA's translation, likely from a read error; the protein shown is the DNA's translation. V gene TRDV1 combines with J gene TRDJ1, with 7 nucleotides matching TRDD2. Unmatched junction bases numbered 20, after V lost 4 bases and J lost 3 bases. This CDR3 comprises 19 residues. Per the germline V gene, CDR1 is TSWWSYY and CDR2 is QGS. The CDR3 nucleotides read TGTGCTCTTGGGGTCTTTCCTACCCTTTTGGGGTATACTTCCGATAAACTCATCTTT. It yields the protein CALGVFPTLLGYTSDKLIF.

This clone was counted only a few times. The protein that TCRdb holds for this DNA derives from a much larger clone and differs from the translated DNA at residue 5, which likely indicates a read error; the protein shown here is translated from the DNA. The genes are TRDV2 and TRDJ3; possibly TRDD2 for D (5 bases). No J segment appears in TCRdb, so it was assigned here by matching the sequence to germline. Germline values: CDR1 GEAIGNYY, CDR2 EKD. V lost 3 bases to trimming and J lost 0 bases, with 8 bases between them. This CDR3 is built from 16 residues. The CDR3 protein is CACDPFASWDTRQMFF. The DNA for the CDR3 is TGTGCCTGTGACCCCTTCGCCTCCTGGGACACCCGACAGATGTTTTTC.

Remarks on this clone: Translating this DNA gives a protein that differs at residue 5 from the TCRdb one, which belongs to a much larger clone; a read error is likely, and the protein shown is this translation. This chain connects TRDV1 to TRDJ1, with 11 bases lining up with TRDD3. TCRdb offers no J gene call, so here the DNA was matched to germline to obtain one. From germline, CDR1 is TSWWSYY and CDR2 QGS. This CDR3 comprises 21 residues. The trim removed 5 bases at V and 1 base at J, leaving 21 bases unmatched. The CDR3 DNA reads TGTGCTCTTGGGAACCCCCGGCTTCTGTACTGGGGGATAATGGGCACCGATAAACTCATCTTT. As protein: CALGNPRLLYWGIMGTDKLIF.

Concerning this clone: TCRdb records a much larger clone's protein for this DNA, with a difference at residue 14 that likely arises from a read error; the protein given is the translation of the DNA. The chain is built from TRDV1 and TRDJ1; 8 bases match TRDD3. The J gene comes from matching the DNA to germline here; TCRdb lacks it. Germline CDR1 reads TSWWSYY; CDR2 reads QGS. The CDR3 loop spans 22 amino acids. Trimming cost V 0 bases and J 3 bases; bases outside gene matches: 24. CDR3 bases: TGTGCTCTTGGGGAACTAGCGTTTCGCCCCTTCCGTCGCACTGGGGGCCCCGATAAACTCATCTTT. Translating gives CALGELAFRPFRRTGGPDKLIF.

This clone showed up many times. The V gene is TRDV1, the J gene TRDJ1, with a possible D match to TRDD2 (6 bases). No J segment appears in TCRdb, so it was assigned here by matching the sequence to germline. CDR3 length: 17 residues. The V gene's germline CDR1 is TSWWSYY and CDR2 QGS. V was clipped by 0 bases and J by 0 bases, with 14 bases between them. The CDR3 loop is CALGELFPRGNTDKLIF. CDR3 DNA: TGTGCTCTTGGGGAACTTTTTCCTAGGGGAAACACCGATAAACTCATCTTT.

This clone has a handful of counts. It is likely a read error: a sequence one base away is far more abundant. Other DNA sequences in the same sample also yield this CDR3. Here the CDR3 DNA reads TGTGCCTGTGATACTCAATACTGGGGCAGAGACGACGATAAACTCATCTTT. It specifies CACDTQYWGRDDDKLIF. This rearrangement joins TRDV2 to TRDJ1; 7 bases are shared with TRDD3. V was pared by 4 bases and J by 4 bases, with 17 bases of the junction left unmatched. The CDR3 covers 17 residues. The germline gives CDR1 GEAIGNYY, CDR2 EKD.

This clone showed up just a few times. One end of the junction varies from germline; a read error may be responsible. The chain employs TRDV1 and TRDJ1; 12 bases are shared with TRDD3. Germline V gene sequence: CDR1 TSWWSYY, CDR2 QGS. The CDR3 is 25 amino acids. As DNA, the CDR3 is TGTGCTCTTGGAGAACTACCGGGCTTACGTTTCCCTTTTCTGGGGGATACGTGGTACACCGATAAACTCATCTTT. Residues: CALGELPGLRFPFLGDTWYTDKLIF.

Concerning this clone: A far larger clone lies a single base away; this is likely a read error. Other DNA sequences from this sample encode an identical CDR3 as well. The CDR3 DNA reads as TGTGCTCTTGGGGAACCTATTCCTACCCAGCGGGACGAAGGTCCCACCGATAAACTCATCTTT. It codes for CALGEPIPTQRDEGPTDKLIF. The V call is TRDV1, the J call TRDJ1; TRDD2 agrees at 7 bases. No J gene was available from TCRdb, and it was assigned here by a germline match of the DNA. J gave up 1 base and V 1 base, and 21 bases lay outside the gene matches. CDR3 length: 21 residues. The germline V gene has CDR1 TSWWSYY and CDR2 QGS.

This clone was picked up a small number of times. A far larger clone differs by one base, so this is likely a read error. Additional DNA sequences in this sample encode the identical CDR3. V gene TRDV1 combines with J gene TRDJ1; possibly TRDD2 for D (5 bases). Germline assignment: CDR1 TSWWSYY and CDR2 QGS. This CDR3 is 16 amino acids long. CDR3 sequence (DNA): TGTGCTCTTGGGGAAATCAATACCCTACTACCAGTTAAACTCATCTTC. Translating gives CALGEINTLLPVKLIF.